This T cell receptor beta chain was found in a study of T cell responses to AZD1222 COVID-19 vaccine. The CDR3 contains 13 residues. Germline CDR1 SEHNR, CDR2 FQNEAQ (reference sequence). The V end was cut by 5 bases, the J end by 1 base, with 8 bases between. Findings of the study overall: Vaccine-related CD4 TCRs covered spike, predominating at 160-218 and 743-854. The study found Spike-specific TCR breadth and depth rose after two AZD1222 doses.

Profiled with immunoSEQ multiplex PCR; TCRdb holds only in-frame clones, not every one. The sample contains 150,000 to 200,000 clones, more than 80% of which appear only once. Comments on this clone: What it recognizes is unknown.

The sample was peripheral blood, taken on day 0 of AZD1222 vaccination. The chain links TRBV7-9 to TRBJ2-5; D not resolved. The sequence derives from an adult in good health. CDR3 residues: CASSPSFQETQYF. The CDR3, as DNA: TGTGCCAGCAGCCCCTCCTTCCAAGAGACCCAGTACTTC.